The 2 T cell receptor beta chains listed next were all sequenced from one sample in a study of T cells in women clearing cervical HPV infection. Using immunoSEQ multiplex PCR, the repertoire was profiled, and TCRdb retains in-frame clones only, with some absent. Its table lists approximately 35,000 clones. The sample taken for sequencing was blood buffy coat. The receptors originated from a woman aged 18 to 69 with a cervical HPV16 infection that either progressed to CIN3+ or cleared (not recorded which).

A note on this clone: At one of its ends the junction is not consistent with the germline gene, which may arise from a read error. The CDR3 is cut off 3 residues early in the read; its end comes from the germline J gene. The chain couples TRBV4-2 to TRBJ2-3; 12 bases align to TRBD2. Germline values: CDR1 LGHNA, CDR2 YNFKEQ. The CDR3 runs 16 residues. This chain's CDR3 is CASSQATSGGGDTQYF. CDR3 DNA (partial): TGCGCCAGCAGCCAAGCGACTAGCGGGGGTGGAGATACG.

Worth noting for this clone: The junction differs from germline at one of its ends, possibly a read error. The read ends 3 residues before the CDR3 terminus; that terminus is restored from the germline J gene. Different DNA sequences within this sample yield the same CDR3. This chain links TRBV5-1 with TRBJ1-3, with a weak D call TRBD1 (6 bases). CDR3 length: 16 residues. Germline-derived CDR1 and CDR2 are SGHRS and YFSETQ. CDR3 amino acids: CASSLAGQSNGDTIYF. The sequenced part of the CDR3 DNA is TGCGCCAGCAGCTTGGCCGGACAGTCCAACGGGGACACG.